Listed below are T cell receptor beta chains from one sample, sequenced in a study of shared clonotypes between healthy human individuals. Clones were sequenced by immunoSEQ multiplex PCR, and TCRdb holds only the in-frame ones, with some missing. This table holds more than 2 million clones, 85% to 95% found once. Sequencing was done on a sample of naive CD8+ T cells sorted from blood. These receptors were taken from a man aged 18-30 years in good health. The CDR3 runs from the conserved cysteine through the conserved F or W. D genes are given only for firm matches. The listing skips clone size in some rows; elsewhere it reads once, few, many or a size class.

CDR3aa: CATSRDIQGVNTGELFF
CDR3nt: TGTGCCACCAGCAGAGACATTCAGGGGGTGAACACCGGGGAGCTGTTTTTT
abundance: .
d_gene: TRBD1
j_gene: TRBJ2-2
len: 17
v_gene: TRBV15

CDR3aa: CASSANIAGGPNGELFF
CDR3nt: TGTGCCAGCAGTGCTAATATAGCGGGAGGGCCGAACGGGGAGCTGTTTTTT
abundance: once
d_gene: TRBD2
j_gene: TRBJ2-2
len: 17
v_gene: TRBV6-1

CDR3aa: CASSYGGSTEAFF
CDR3nt: TGTGCCAGCAGTTACGGAGGGTCCACTGAAGCTTTCTTT
abundance: .
d_gene: .
j_gene: TRBJ1-1
len: 13
v_gene: TRBV6-5

CDR3aa: CAWSPVGQGAGFSNQPQHF
CDR3nt: TGTGCCTGGTCACCCGTGGGACAGGGGGCCGGTTTTAGCAATCAGCCCCAGCATTTT
abundance: .
d_gene: TRBD1
j_gene: TRBJ1-5
len: 19
v_gene: TRBV30

CDR3aa: CASSFVGGARVYGYTF
CDR3nt: TGTGCCAGCAGTTTCGTAGGGGGCGCCCGGGTGTATGGCTACACCTTC
abundance: .
d_gene: TRBD1
j_gene: TRBJ1-2
len: 16
v_gene: TRBV28

CDR3aa: CAWSFRTGLDGYGYTF
CDR3nt: TGTGCCTGGAGTTTCAGGACAGGTCTAGATGGGTATGGCTACACCTTC
abundance: .
d_gene: TRBD1
j_gene: TRBJ1-2
len: 16
v_gene: TRBV30

CDR3aa: CASSLGSGYEQYF
CDR3nt: TGTGCCAGCAGCTTAGGGTCGGGCTACGAGCAGTACTTC
abundance: .
d_gene: .
j_gene: TRBJ2-7
len: 13
v_gene: TRBV7-8

CDR3aa: CSVEPAEWAYGYTF
CDR3nt: TGCAGCGTTGAACCGGCAGAATGGGCCTATGGCTACACCTTC
abundance: once
d_gene: .
j_gene: TRBJ1-2
len: 14
v_gene: TRBV29-1

CDR3aa: CASSEFSGGTDTQYF
CDR3nt: TGTGCCAGCAGTGAATTTAGCGGAGGCACAGATACGCAGTATTTT
abundance: .
d_gene: .
j_gene: TRBJ2-3
len: 15
v_gene: TRBV2

CDR3aa: CASSSTGEETQYF
CDR3nt: TGTGCCAGCAGTTCGACAGGGGAGGAGACCCAGTACTTC
abundance: .
d_gene: TRBD1
j_gene: TRBJ2-5
len: 13
v_gene: TRBV28

CDR3aa: CASSLRGFGSERAFF
CDR3nt: TGTGCCAGCAGTTTACGGGGGTTCGGATCCGAAAGGGCTTTCTTT
abundance: once
d_gene: .
j_gene: TRBJ1-1
len: 15
v_gene: TRBV28

CDR3aa: CASSLEASGRVYEQYF
CDR3nt: TGTGCCAGCAGCTTAGAAGCTAGCGGGAGGGTCTACGAGCAGTACTTC
abundance: .
d_gene: TRBD2
j_gene: TRBJ2-7
len: 16
v_gene: TRBV11-2

CDR3aa: CASSPGTGGVNEQFF
CDR3nt: TGCGCCAGCAGCCCGGGGACAGGGGGCGTAAATGAGCAGTTCTTC
abundance: .
d_gene: TRBD1
j_gene: TRBJ2-1
len: 15
v_gene: TRBV5-1

CDR3aa: CASSLADSQQYF
CDR3nt: TGTGCCAGCAGCTTAGCGGACAGTCAGCAGTACTTC
abundance: .
d_gene: .
j_gene: TRBJ2-7
len: 12
v_gene: TRBV7-9

CDR3aa: CASSSRDRVLLYGYTF
CDR3nt: TGTGCCAGCAGCTCCCGGGACAGGGTCCTCCTCTATGGCTACACCTTC
abundance: .
d_gene: TRBD1
j_gene: TRBJ1-2
len: 16
v_gene: TRBV11-2

CDR3aa: CASSLGMEAFF
CDR3nt: TGCGCCAGCAGTTTGGGGATGGAAGCTTTCTTT
abundance: .
d_gene: .
j_gene: TRBJ1-1
len: 11
v_gene: TRBV5-1

CDR3aa: CASSVGTGGEGEGEKLFF
CDR3nt: TGTGCCAGCAGCGTTGGGACAGGGGGCGAGGGTGAGGGTGAAAAACTGTTTTTT
abundance: .
d_gene: TRBD1
j_gene: TRBJ1-4
len: 18
v_gene: TRBV9

CDR3aa: CASSFAWAGSNYGYTF
CDR3nt: TGTGCCAGCTCTTTTGCGTGGGCAGGGTCTAACTATGGCTACACCTTC
abundance: .
d_gene: .
j_gene: TRBJ1-2
len: 16
v_gene: TRBV28

CDR3aa: CASSLGPSIYNEQFF
CDR3nt: TGTGCCAGCAGCTTAGGGCCCTCCATCTACAATGAGCAGTTCTTC
abundance: .
d_gene: .
j_gene: TRBJ2-1
len: 15
v_gene: TRBV13

CDR3aa: CASSYATGDTQYF
CDR3nt: TGTGCCAGCAGTTACGCAACTGGGGATACGCAGTATTTT
abundance: once
d_gene: .
j_gene: TRBJ2-3
len: 13
v_gene: TRBV6-5

CDR3aa: CASSPAGTRSFGQFF
CDR3nt: TGTGCCAGCAGTCCGGCCGGGACTAGGAGTTTTGGGCAGTTCTTC
abundance: .
d_gene: TRBD2
j_gene: TRBJ2-1
len: 15
v_gene: TRBV6-1

CDR3aa: CASSQEAWTDTQYF
CDR3nt: TGCGCCAGCAGCCAAGAAGCGTGGACAGATACGCAGTATTTT
abundance: .
d_gene: .
j_gene: TRBJ2-3
len: 14
v_gene: TRBV4-1

CDR3aa: CASSLVKAPIFYNEQFF
CDR3nt: TGTGCCAGCAGCTTGGTTAAGGCCCCGATATTCTACAATGAGCAGTTCTTC
abundance: .
d_gene: .
j_gene: TRBJ2-1
len: 17
v_gene: TRBV5-4

CDR3aa: CASSLPSGRPHNEQFF
CDR3nt: TGTGCCAGCAGTTTACCTAGCGGGAGGCCCCACAATGAGCAGTTCTTC
abundance: .
d_gene: TRBD2
j_gene: TRBJ2-1
len: 16
v_gene: TRBV27

CDR3aa: CASTLLTGRGSDTQYF
CDR3nt: TGTGCCAGCACTCTTCTAACGGGCAGGGGGTCTGATACGCAGTATTTT
abundance: once
d_gene: TRBD1
j_gene: TRBJ2-3
len: 16
v_gene: TRBV28

CDR3aa: CASGELIDEQFF
CDR3nt: TGTGCCAGCGGGGAGTTGATCGATGAGCAGTTCTTC
abundance: .
d_gene: .
j_gene: TRBJ2-1
len: 12
v_gene: TRBV9

CDR3aa: CASSLGRIYEQYF
CDR3nt: TGTGCCAGCAGCTTGGGACGGATTTACGAGCAGTACTTC
abundance: once
d_gene: .
j_gene: TRBJ2-7
len: 13
v_gene: TRBV13

CDR3aa: CASSLVGAPDTQYF
CDR3nt: TGTGCCAGCAGCTTGGTTGGAGCCCCAGATACGCAGTATTTT
abundance: .
d_gene: .
j_gene: TRBJ2-3
len: 14
v_gene: TRBV5-4

CDR3aa: CASSLADPYNQPQHF
CDR3nt: TGTGCCAGCAGCTTAGCTGATCCTTACAATCAGCCCCAGCATTTT
abundance: once
d_gene: .
j_gene: TRBJ1-5
len: 15
v_gene: TRBV7-9